The clone carrying this TCR beta chain was detected only once. Under the authors' procedure: Reference gene primer amplification gave nucleated cell count estimates. Produced via immunoSEQ multiplex PCR; TCRdb's table is partial and in-frame only. Clone size and V and J calls were adopted from that table, with D and trimming inferred from the DNA. The table lists around 250,000 clones, nearly 90% of them singletons. The entry originates in a study of blood T cell repertoires in COVID-19. Study context: The analysed material was cDNA or gDNA that came from T cells, B-cell-depleted T cells, or PBMCs.

Germline CDR1 is LNHDA and CDR2 is SQIVND (reference sequence). The CDR3 length is 16 residues. Trimming removed 5 bases from V and 3 bases from J; junction bases left unmatched: 9. The chain uses TRBV19 and TRBJ1-1; 10 bases fit TRBD1. Sequenced: peripheral blood. The sequence was obtained from a woman between 55 and 75 years old with COVID-19, enrolled during active disease. CDR3 region: CASSDRGRLMDTEAFF. Here the CDR3 DNA reads TGTGCCAGTAGTGACAGGGGGCGCCTTATGGACACTGAAGCTTTCTTT.